This TCR beta chain is from a study of CD8 T cells in ankylosing spondylitis. Findings and limits, study-wide: Disease-linked clones, CD8+, were relatively rare in peripheral blood. Enrichment of disease-linked clones was reportedly significant in matched ankylosing spondylitis synovial fluid. What seemed typical of ankylosing spondylitis blood was a TCR beta motif built from under 10 highly homologous variants.

Quantitative barcoded 5'-RACE was used to prepare TCR beta libraries. TCRdb re-analysed the 5' RACE reads in MiXCR, keeping a single row per CDR3 protein. The sample holds 450,000 or so distinct CDR3 sequences; around 26% are singletons and the top ten take about 0.89%. There are a few counts of this clonotype. The antigen is not known. V shed 5 bases and J 6 bases; nucleotides not matched to a gene: 13. CDR3 length: 15 amino acids. Germline CDR1 is SGHTA and CDR2 is FQGNSA. The genes are TRBV7-2 and TRBJ2-7, with 7 bases lining up with TRBD1. The TCR was taken from a male donor with ankylosing spondylitis. Sequenced: blood, either unsorted or a sorted T cell fraction (not recorded which). CDR3 protein: CASSPPAPGGFEQYF. As DNA, the CDR3 is TGTGCCAGCAGCCCCCCGGCCCCAGGGGGTTTCGAGCAGTACTTC.